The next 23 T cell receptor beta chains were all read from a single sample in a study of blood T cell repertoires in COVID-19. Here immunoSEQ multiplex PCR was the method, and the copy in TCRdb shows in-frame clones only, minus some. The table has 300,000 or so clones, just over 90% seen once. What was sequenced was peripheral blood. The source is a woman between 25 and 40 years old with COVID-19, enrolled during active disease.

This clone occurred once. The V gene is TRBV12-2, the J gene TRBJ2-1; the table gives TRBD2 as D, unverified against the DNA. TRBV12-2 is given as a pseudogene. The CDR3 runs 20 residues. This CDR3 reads CASRPPMDRTSGSSYNEQFF. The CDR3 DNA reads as TGTGCAAGTCGCCCCCCTATGGATCGGACTAGCGGGAGTTCCTACAATGAGCAGTTCTTC.

The CDR3 is CASSNQGFSSYNSPLHF. CDR3 DNA: TGTGCCAGTAGTAATCAGGGATTCAGCTCCTATAATTCACCCCTCCACTTT. V is TRBV19 and J is TRBJ1-6; possibly TRBD1 for D (5 bases). CDR1 is LNHDA, CDR2 SQIVND, per germline (reference sequence). V was clipped by 4 bases and J by 0 bases, with 13 bases between them. CDR3 length: 17 residues.

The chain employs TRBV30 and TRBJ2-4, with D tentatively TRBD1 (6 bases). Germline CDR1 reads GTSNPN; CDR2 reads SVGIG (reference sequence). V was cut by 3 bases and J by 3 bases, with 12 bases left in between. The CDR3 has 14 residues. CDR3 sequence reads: CAWSLTGIKNIQYF. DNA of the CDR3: TGTGCCTGGAGCCTAACAGGGATCAAAAACATTCAGTACTTC.

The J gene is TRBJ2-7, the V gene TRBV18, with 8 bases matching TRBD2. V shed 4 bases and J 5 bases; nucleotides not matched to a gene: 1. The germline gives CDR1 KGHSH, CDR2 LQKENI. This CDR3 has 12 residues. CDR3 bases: TGTGCCAGCTCACGGCGGGGGGACGAGCAGTACTTC. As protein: CASSRRGDEQYF.

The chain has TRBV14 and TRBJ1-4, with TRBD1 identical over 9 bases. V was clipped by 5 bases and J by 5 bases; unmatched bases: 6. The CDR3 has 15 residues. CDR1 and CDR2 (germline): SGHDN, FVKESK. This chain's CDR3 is CASSKQGAINEKLFF. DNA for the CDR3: TGTGCCAGCAGCAAACAGGGGGCGATCAATGAAAAACTGTTTTTT.

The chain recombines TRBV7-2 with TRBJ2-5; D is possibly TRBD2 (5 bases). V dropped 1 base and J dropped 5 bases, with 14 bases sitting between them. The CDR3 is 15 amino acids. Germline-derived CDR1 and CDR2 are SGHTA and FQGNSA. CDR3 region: CASSLGTGTRETQYF. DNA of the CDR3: TGTGCCAGCAGCTTAGGGACTGGCACCCGGGAGACCCAGTACTTC.

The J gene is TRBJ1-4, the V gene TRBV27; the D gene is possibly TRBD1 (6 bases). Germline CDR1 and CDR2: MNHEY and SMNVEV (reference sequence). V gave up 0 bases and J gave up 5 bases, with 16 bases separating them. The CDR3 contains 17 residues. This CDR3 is CASSLSNFGQSNEKLFF. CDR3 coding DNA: TGTGCCAGCAGTTTATCGAATTTCGGACAGAGCAATGAAAAACTGTTTTTT.

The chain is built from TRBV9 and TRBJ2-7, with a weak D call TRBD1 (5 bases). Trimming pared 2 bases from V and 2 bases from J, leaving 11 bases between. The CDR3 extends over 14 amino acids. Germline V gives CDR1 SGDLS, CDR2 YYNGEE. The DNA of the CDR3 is TGTGCCAGCAGCGTTTCAGGGTCCGCCTACGAGCAGTACTTC. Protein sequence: CASSVSGSAYEQYF.

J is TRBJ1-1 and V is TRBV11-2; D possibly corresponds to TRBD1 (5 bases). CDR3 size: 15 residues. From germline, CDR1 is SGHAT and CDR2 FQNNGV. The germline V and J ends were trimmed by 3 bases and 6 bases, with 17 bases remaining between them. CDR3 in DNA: TGTGCCAGCAGCTTTCCACCAGGCAGGGTCCCTGAAGCTTTCTTT. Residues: CASSFPPGRVPEAFF.

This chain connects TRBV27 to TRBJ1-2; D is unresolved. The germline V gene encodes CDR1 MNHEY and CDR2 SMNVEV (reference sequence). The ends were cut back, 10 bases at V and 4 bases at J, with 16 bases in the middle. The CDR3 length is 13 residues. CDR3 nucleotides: TGTGCCACTAAGGGATACGGACTCTATGGCTACACCTTC. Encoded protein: CATKGYGLYGYTF.

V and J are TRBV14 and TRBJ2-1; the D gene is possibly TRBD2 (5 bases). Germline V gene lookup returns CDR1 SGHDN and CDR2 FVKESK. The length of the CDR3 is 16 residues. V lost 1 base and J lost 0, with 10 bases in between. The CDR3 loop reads CASSQGSGSSYNEQFF. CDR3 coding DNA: TGTGCCAGCAGCCAAGGATCGGGGAGCTCCTACAATGAGCAGTTCTTC.

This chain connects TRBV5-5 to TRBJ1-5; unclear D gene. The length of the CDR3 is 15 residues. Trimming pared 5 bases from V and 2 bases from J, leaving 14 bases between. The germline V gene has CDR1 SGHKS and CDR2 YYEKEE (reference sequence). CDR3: CASSLNSVGNQPQHF. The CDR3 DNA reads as TGTGCCAGCAGTTTAAACAGTGTAGGCAATCAGCCCCAGCATTTT.

CDR3: CASSLGQAPYEQYF. CDR3 bases: TGTGCCAGCAGCCTGGGACAGGCCCCTTACGAGCAGTACTTC. The chain combines TRBV2 with TRBJ2-7, with 8 positions matching TRBD1. The CDR3 spans 14 residues. CDR1 SNHLY and CDR2 FYNNEI come from the germline V gene. J lost 4 bases, V lost 6 bases, and 8 bases had no gene match.

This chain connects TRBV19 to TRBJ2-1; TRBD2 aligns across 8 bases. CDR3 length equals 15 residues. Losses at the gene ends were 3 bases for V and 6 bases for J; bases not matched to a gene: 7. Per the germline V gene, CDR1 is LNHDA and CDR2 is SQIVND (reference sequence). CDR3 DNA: TGTGCCAGTAGTATTGGCTCTAGCGGGTTCAATGAGCAGTTCTTC. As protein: CASSIGSSGFNEQFF.

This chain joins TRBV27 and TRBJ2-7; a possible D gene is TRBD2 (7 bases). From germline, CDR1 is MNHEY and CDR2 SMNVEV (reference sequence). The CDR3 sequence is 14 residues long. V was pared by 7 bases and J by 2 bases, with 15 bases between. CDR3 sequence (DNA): TGTGCCAGCACCTCCCGGGGGGCCCCCTACGAGCAGTACTTC. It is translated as CASTSRGAPYEQYF.

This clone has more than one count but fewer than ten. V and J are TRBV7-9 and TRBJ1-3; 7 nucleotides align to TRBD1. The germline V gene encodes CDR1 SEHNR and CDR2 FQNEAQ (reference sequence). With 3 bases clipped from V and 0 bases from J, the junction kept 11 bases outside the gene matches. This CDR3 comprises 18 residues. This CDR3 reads CASSFGAGGKTSGNTIYF. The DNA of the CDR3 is TGTGCCAGCAGCTTTGGGGCAGGGGGGAAAACCTCTGGAAACACCATATATTTT.

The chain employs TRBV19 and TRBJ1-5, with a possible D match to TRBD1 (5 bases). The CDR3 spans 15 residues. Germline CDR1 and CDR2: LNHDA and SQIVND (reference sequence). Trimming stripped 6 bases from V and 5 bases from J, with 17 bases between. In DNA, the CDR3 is TGTGCCAGTAGCCTCCCACCGGGAGGGGATCAGCCCCAGCATTTT. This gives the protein CASSLPPGGDQPQHF.

The CDR3 loop is CASSQEFAGSIQYF. In DNA form, the CDR3 reads TGTGCCAGCAGCCAAGAGTTTGCGGGTAGCATTCAGTACTTC. The chain has TRBV3-1 (or the pseudogene TRBV3-2) and TRBJ2-4; D might be TRBD2 (5 bases). Trimming pared 0 bases from V and 9 bases from J, leaving 12 bases between. Germline CDR1 reads LGHDT; CDR2 reads YNNKEL (reference sequence). This CDR3 has 14 amino acids.

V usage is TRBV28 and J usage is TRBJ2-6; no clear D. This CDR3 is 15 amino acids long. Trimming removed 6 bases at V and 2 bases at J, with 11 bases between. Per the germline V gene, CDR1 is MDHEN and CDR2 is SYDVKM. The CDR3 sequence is CASRQTLTGANVLTF. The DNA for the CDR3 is TGTGCCAGCAGGCAGACATTAACTGGGGCCAACGTCCTGACTTTC. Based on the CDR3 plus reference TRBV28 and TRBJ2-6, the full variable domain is DVKVTQSSRYLVKRTGEKVFLECVQDMDHENMFWYRQDPGLGLRLIYFSYDVKMKEKGDIPEGYSVSREKKERFSLILESASTNQTSMYLCASRQTLTGANVLTFGAGSRLTVL.

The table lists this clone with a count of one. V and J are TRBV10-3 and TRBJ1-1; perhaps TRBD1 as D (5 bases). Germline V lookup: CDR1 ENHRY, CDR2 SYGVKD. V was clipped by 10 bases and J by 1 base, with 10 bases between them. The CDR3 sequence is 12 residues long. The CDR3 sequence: CATGLRNTEAFF. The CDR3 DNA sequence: TGTGCCACGGGACTCCGGAACACTGAAGCTTTCTTT.

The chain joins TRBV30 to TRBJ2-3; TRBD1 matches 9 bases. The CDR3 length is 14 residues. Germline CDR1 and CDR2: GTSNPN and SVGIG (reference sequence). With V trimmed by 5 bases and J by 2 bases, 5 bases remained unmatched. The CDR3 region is CAWGTGTFTDTQYF. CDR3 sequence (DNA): TGTGCCTGGGGGACAGGGACCTTCACAGATACGCAGTATTTT.

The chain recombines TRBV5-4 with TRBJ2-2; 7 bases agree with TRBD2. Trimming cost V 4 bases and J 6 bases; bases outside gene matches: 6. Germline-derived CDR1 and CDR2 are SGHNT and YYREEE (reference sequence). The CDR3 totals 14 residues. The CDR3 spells CASSPSGKPGELFF. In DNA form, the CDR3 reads TGTGCCAGCAGCCCCAGCGGGAAGCCCGGGGAGCTGTTTTTT.

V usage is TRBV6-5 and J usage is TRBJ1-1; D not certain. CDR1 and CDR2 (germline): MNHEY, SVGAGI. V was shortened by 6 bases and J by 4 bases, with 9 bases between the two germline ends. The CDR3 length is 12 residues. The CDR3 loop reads CASRTEGTEAFF. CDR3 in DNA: TGTGCCAGCAGGACGGAGGGCACTGAAGCTTTCTTT.